One and the same sample provided the 27 T cell receptor beta chains below, sequenced in a study of T cell responses to AZD1222 COVID-19 vaccine (dated by TCRdb to about 2021). The protocol used for the library was the immunoSEQ multiplex PCR assay. In its TCRdb copy, this immuneACCESS table keeps in-frame sequences only and misses some clones. Where compared with another copy, unresolved V genes explain less than half of these, and the others have no known cause. Here the sample has about 78,000 clones; nearly 85% occur a single time. The top ten clonotypes cover 2.9% of the sample. Taken with the paper, the label for time point translates to: baseline before first vaccination. The specimen comprised peripheral blood, sampled on day 0 of AZD1222 vaccination. The receptors stem from an adult in good health.

The chain has TRBV12-3 or TRBV12-4 and TRBJ2-3; weak D call: TRBD1 (5 bases). The CDR3 extends over 12 amino acids. V dropped 6 bases and J dropped 8 bases, with 12 bases sitting between them. CDR3 amino acids: CASSYRQSTQYF. CDR3 coding DNA: TGTGCCAGCAGCTACAGACAGTCTACGCAGTATTTT.

There are a few counts of this clone. V usage is TRBV28 and J usage is TRBJ1-2; no definite D call. CDR3 length: 14 residues. Germline CDR1 and CDR2: MDHEN and SYDVKM. Trimming shortened V by 4 bases and J by 7 bases, and 16 bases separated the two germline ends. Here the CDR3 reads CASSWTGSWGGYTF. CDR3 nucleotides: TGTGCCAGCAGTTGGACCGGGTCCTGGGGTGGCTACACCTTC.

The chain recombines TRBV7-2 with TRBJ2-7; D is unresolved. Germline V CDR1 and CDR2: SGHTA, FQGNSA. With 0 bases removed from V and 6 bases from J, the gap between germline ends came to 15 bases. The CDR3 is made up of 15 amino acids. CDR3 sequence reads: CASSLADLSPFEQYF. The CDR3 coding sequence is TGTGCCAGCAGCTTAGCAGACTTGTCTCCCTTCGAGCAGTACTTC.

The V gene is TRBV6-6, the J gene TRBJ2-7; D unresolved. Germline CDR1 is MNHNY and CDR2 is SVGAGI (reference sequence). This CDR3 is built from 11 residues. V was trimmed by 7 bases and J by 4 bases, leaving 8 bases between them. The CDR3 reads CASTGKYEQYF. Here the CDR3 DNA reads TGTGCCAGCACCGGAAAGTACGAGCAGTACTTC.

This clone came up a few times. V usage is TRBV3-1 (or the pseudogene TRBV3-2) and J usage is TRBJ1-2; D perhaps matches TRBD1 (5 bases). V was pared by 4 bases and J by 3 bases, with 18 bases between. Per germline, CDR1 LGHDT and CDR2 YNNKEL (reference sequence). The CDR3 length is 16 residues. The CDR3 region has the DNA TGTGCCAGCAGCCCCAAGCGGGGGTTGGGAGACTATGGCTACACCTTC. Its translation: CASSPKRGLGDYGYTF.

The rearrangement uses TRBV4-1 and TRBJ1-1, with a possible D match to TRBD1 (5 bases). The ends were cut back, 0 bases at V and 3 bases at J, with 14 bases in the middle. CDR1 is MGHRA and CDR2 is YSYEKL in the germline V gene. The CDR3 runs 16 residues. CDR3 protein: CASSQDLGRLDTEAFF. The CDR3 coding sequence is TGCGCCAGCAGCCAAGATCTGGGGCGGTTAGACACTGAAGCTTTCTTT.

The V and J genes are TRBV5-1 and TRBJ2-7; maybe TRBD1 (5 bases). This CDR3 has 15 residues. Trimming stripped 0 bases from V and 2 bases from J, with 12 bases between. From germline, CDR1 is SGHRS and CDR2 YFSETQ. The CDR3: CASSLDIQAAYEQYF. The CDR3 DNA follows: TGCGCCAGCAGCTTGGATATACAGGCAGCCTACGAGCAGTACTTC.

This clone is a singleton in its sample. The chain carries TRBV7-8 and TRBJ2-3; D unclear. Trimming left V 5 bases short and J 2 bases short, with 8 bases between. The CDR3 covers 13 residues. From germline, CDR1 is SGHVS and CDR2 FQNEAQ. The CDR3 coding sequence is TGTGCCAGCAGCCGGAGCAACACAGATACGCAGTATTTT. Translating gives CASSRSNTDTQYF.

This clone was detected a few times. The genes are TRBV30 and TRBJ1-5; D is perhaps TRBD1 (5 bases). The CDR3 is 14 amino acids. Germline V gene sequence: CDR1 GTSNPN, CDR2 SVGIG (reference sequence). Trimming stripped 3 bases from V and 6 bases from J, with 15 bases between. This CDR3 is CAWSRLGVPQPQHF. CDR3 coding DNA: TGTGCCTGGAGCCGGCTAGGGGTCCCTCAGCCCCAGCATTTT. Complete variable domain (other parts from reference TRBV30 and TRBJ1-5): SQTIHQWPATLVQPVGSPLSLECTVEGTSNPNLYWYRQAAGRGLQLLFYSVGIGQISSEVPQNLSASRPQDRQFILSSKKLLLSDSGFYLCAWSRLGVPQPQHFGDGTRLSIL.

V usage is TRBV5-1 and J usage is TRBJ1-2; D possibly corresponds to TRBD1 (5 bases). V lost 4 bases, J lost 4 bases, and 17 bases lay in between. This CDR3 has 15 residues. Germline CDR1 SGHRS, CDR2 YFSETQ. CDR3 residues: CASSRGSEVTYGYTF. Written as DNA, the CDR3 is TGCGCCAGCAGCCGGGGGTCGGAGGTGACCTATGGCTACACCTTC.

This chain joins TRBV27 and TRBJ1-5; 7 bases are a match to TRBD1. The ends lost 5 bases at V and 2 bases at J; junction bases unmatched: 9. Germline V gene sequence: CDR1 MNHEY, CDR2 SMNVEV (reference sequence). This CDR3 has 16 residues. CDR3 nucleotide sequence: TGTGCCAGCAGTGCCACTTCCCAGGGGGGCAATCAGCCCCAGCATTTT. Its translation is CASSATSQGGNQPQHF.

The chain couples TRBV5-1 to TRBJ2-5; 8 bases map to TRBD2. Germline lookup yields CDR1 SGHRS and CDR2 YFSETQ. CDR3 length: 14 residues. With V trimmed by 0 bases and J by 5 bases, 3 bases remained unmatched. The CDR3 is CASSLGGLGETQYF. In DNA form, the CDR3 reads TGCGCCAGCAGCTTGGGGGGACTAGGGGAGACCCAGTACTTC.

This clone was counted once. The V call is TRBV19, the J call TRBJ1-1; D is ambiguous. V gave up 4 bases and J gave up 5 bases, with 11 bases separating them. This CDR3 region has 13 residues. The V gene's germline CDR1 is LNHDA and CDR2 SQIVND (reference sequence). The CDR3 sequence: CASSTSPETEAFF. The CDR3 coding sequence is TGTGCCAGTAGTACCTCGCCAGAGACTGAAGCTTTCTTT. Filled out from reference TRBV19 and TRBJ1-1, the complete variable domain reads DGGITQSPKYLFRKEGQNVTLSCEQNLNHDAMYWYRQDPGQGLRLIYYSQIVNDFQKGDIAEGYSVSREKKESFPLTVTSAQKNPTAFYLCASSTSPETEAFFGQGTRLTVV.

V is TRBV29-1 and J is TRBJ2-1; 7 bases match TRBD1. V dropped 4 bases and J dropped 4; count of bases not matched to a gene: 13. Germline lookup yields CDR1 SQVTM and CDR2 ANQGSEA. The length of the CDR3 is 16 residues. The CDR3 DNA sequence: TGCAGCGTTGTTCGTTTCACCGGACAGGTGTACAATGAGCAGTTCTTC. This sequence encodes CSVVRFTGQVYNEQFF.

The V gene is TRBV6-2 or TRBV6-3, the J gene TRBJ2-1; TRBD1 matches at 9 bases. Trimming at V came to 0 bases and at J to 5 bases, leaving 5 bases not matched to a gene. This CDR3 has 16 residues. Germline V gives CDR1 MNHEY, CDR2 SVGEGT. The CDR3 coding sequence is TGTGCCAGCAGTTACTCATGGGGACAGGGAGACAATGAGCAGTTCTTC. This codes for CASSYSWGQGDNEQFF.

This clone was found a few times. The chain combines TRBV29-1 with TRBJ1-2; D is undetermined. Per germline, CDR1 SQVTM and CDR2 ANQGSEA. This CDR3 comprises 13 residues. V was pared by 4 bases and J by 3 bases, with 12 bases between. CDR3 in amino acids: CSVADGNHYGYTF. The CDR3 region has the DNA TGCAGCGTTGCGGACGGAAACCACTATGGCTACACCTTC.

The chain carries TRBV19 and TRBJ2-3; 7 nucleotides agree with TRBD1. Unmatched junction bases numbered 8, after V lost 7 bases and J lost 1 base. Germline-derived CDR1 and CDR2 are LNHDA and SQIVND (reference sequence). The CDR3 has 15 amino acids. The CDR3 here is CASKDRVGGTDTQYF. CDR3 DNA: TGTGCCAGTAAAGACAGGGTCGGGGGCACAGATACGCAGTATTTT.

This chain joins TRBV5-4 and TRBJ2-1, with 14 bases lining up with TRBD2. This CDR3 is 19 amino acids long. CDR1 is SGHNT, CDR2 YYREEE, per germline (reference sequence). V lost 7 bases to trimming and J lost 7 bases; unmatched junction nucleotides: 19. CDR3 nucleotides: TGTGCCAGCTATCAGGACCCGGGACTAGCGGGAGTTTTGGGAAATGAGCAGTTCTTC. The encoded protein is CASYQDPGLAGVLGNEQFF. Full variable domain (remainder filled in from reference TRBV5-4 and TRBJ2-1): ETGVTQSPTHLIKTRGQQVTLRCSSQSGHNTVSWYQQALGQGPQFIFQYYREEENGRGNFPPRFSGLQFPNYSSELNVNALELDDSALYLCASYQDPGLAGVLGNEQFFGPGTRLTVL.

The V gene is TRBV11-3, the J gene TRBJ2-7; D is uncertain. The germline V gene encodes CDR1 SGHNT and CDR2 YENEEA. The CDR3 has 14 amino acids. V was pared by 1 base and J by 5 bases, with 12 bases between. The CDR3 sequence: CASSLAGSLDEQYF. CDR3 sequence (DNA): TGTGCCAGCAGCTTAGCGGGCAGTCTCGACGAGCAGTACTTC. The full variable domain, with the rest looked up from reference TRBV11-3 and TRBJ2-7, is EAGVVQSPRYKIIEKKQPVAFWCNPISGHNTLYWYLQNLGQGPELLIRYENEEAVDDSQLPKDRFSAERLKGVDSTLKIQPAELGDSAVYLCASSLAGSLDEQYFGPGTRLTVT.

The chain recombines TRBV6-6 with TRBJ2-1, with 8 bases that match TRBD1. CDR1 is MNHNY and CDR2 is SVGAGI in the germline V gene (reference sequence). CDR3 size: 16 residues. With V trimmed by 6 bases and J by 8 bases, 15 bases remained unmatched. CDR3 region: CASSRRRGQAWDEQFF. CDR3 nucleotide sequence: TGTGCCAGCAGCCGCCGGCGGGGACAGGCCTGGGATGAGCAGTTCTTC.

As for this clone: Within the sample, other DNA sequences also encode this same CDR3. The chain couples TRBV2 to TRBJ1-2; 8 bases agree with TRBD1. CDR3 length: 14 residues. The germline V gene has CDR1 SNHLY and CDR2 FYNNEI. Losses at the gene ends were 2 bases for V and 4 bases for J; bases not matched to a gene: 3. The CDR3 loop reads CASSETGGTYGYTF. The CDR3 DNA follows: TGTGCCAGCAGTGAAACAGGGGGTACCTATGGCTACACCTTC.

This clone was seen a handful of times. This chain connects TRBV5-1 to TRBJ2-2; D not resolved. The V and J ends lost 2 bases and 2 bases respectively, with 10 bases between them. Germline V gene data show CDR1 as SGHRS and CDR2 as YFSETQ. This CDR3 contains 15 residues. The CDR3 region is CASSLSRVNTGELFF. As DNA, the CDR3 is TGCGCCAGCAGCTTAAGCAGAGTCAACACCGGGGAGCTGTTTTTT.

The J gene is TRBJ2-1, the V gene TRBV27, with 12 bases fitting TRBD2. The J segment lost 7 bases and the V segment lost 7 bases, leaving 5 bases of the junction unmatched. There are 14 residues in the CDR3. Germline lookup yields CDR1 MNHEY and CDR2 SMNVEV (reference sequence). CDR3 amino acids: CASTTSGRVNEQFF. For the CDR3, the DNA is TGTGCCAGCACGACTAGCGGGAGAGTAAATGAGCAGTTCTTC.

This rearrangement joins TRBV7-9 to TRBJ2-1; no clear D. The V end lost 0 bases, the J end lost 0 bases, and 9 bases lay between the germline ends. Per germline, CDR1 SEHNR and CDR2 FQNEAQ (reference sequence). This CDR3 region has 16 residues. In nucleotides, the CDR3 is TGTGCCAGCAGCTTAGCTCGCTGGAGCTCCTACAATGAGCAGTTCTTC. Translation gives CASSLARWSSYNEQFF. The complete variable domain, with remaining parts taken from reference TRBV7-9 and TRBJ2-1, reads DTGVSQNPRHKITKRGQNVTFRCDPISEHNRLYWYRQTLGQGPEFLTYFQNEAQLEKSRLLSDRFSAERPKGSFSTLEIQRTEQGDSAMYLCASSLARWSSYNEQFFGPGTRLTVL.

The chain joins TRBV5-1 to TRBJ1-2, with D maybe TRBD1 (6 bases). The V gene's germline CDR1 is SGHRS and CDR2 YFSETQ. Trimming took off 3 bases at V and 3 bases at J, with 15 bases between the two ends. The length of the CDR3 is 15 residues. The CDR3 here is CASSSARGLHYGYTF. CDR3 DNA: TGCGCCAGCAGCTCCGCCCGGGGGCTCCACTATGGCTACACCTTC.

This chain joins TRBV19 and TRBJ1-2; D remains ambiguous. CDR1 and CDR2 (germline): LNHDA, SQIVND (reference sequence). Trimming shortened V by 0 bases and J by 7 bases, and 15 bases separated the two germline ends. The CDR3 has 15 residues. The CDR3 DNA follows: TGTGCCAGTAGTATAGAGGCCAGTGCTAAGGCTGGCTACACCTTC. It specifies CASSIEASAKAGYTF.

Note on this clone: The sample contains more than one DNA sequence encoding this CDR3. The V and J genes are TRBV7-2 and TRBJ2-2, with unresolved D. CDR1 is SGHTA and CDR2 is FQGNSA in the germline V gene. The CDR3 totals 16 residues. V was trimmed by 2 bases and J by 0 bases, leaving 10 bases between them. The CDR3 loop reads CASSLLAASNTGELFF. The CDR3 nucleotides are TGTGCCAGCAGCTTATTGGCGGCCTCGAACACCGGGGAGCTGTTTTTT.